This T cell receptor beta chain derives from a study of identical twins. The CDR3 loop spans 13 amino acids. Germline V CDR1 and CDR2: MNHEY, SVGAGI. V dropped 6 bases and J dropped 3 bases, with 10 bases sitting between them. The sample holds a few counts of this clonotype. All donors comprised healthy Caucasians. TCRdb re-called the 5' RACE reads through MiXCR, storing one row per CDR3 protein. The sample shows 300,000 to 400,000 distinct CDR3 sequences, approximately 8.7% of them seen only once. V usage is TRBV6-5 and J usage is TRBJ2-3; D not resolved. The receptor was derived from a woman aged 50 to 60 in good health. The sample comprised naive T cells sorted from blood. The CDR3 here is CASRMDGTDTQYF. In DNA form, the CDR3 reads TGTGCCAGCAGAATGGATGGAACAGATACGCAGTATTTT.